This T cell receptor (beta chain) was captured in a study of Ad26.COV2.S vaccination and SARS-CoV-2 variants. Study information: A participant enrolled in the COV1001 Ad26.COV2.S trial arm provided the sample. Study-level findings and limits: While placebo recipients had lower spike-specific TCR breadth, vaccine recipients had more.

Sequencing was performed with immunoSEQ multiplex PCR; in TCRdb, only in-frame clones are kept and a portion is missing. There are some 520,000 clones in the sample; approximately 90% occur only once, and 9.5% to 15% lies in the top ten. The V gene's germline CDR1 is SNHLY and CDR2 FYNNEI. J lost 6 bases, V lost 9 bases, and 10 bases had no gene match. The CDR3 is 14 residues long. The treatment here: around 19 received Ad26.COV2.S at low or high dose, single or two shots; roughly 5 received placebo; per-sample allocation not given. Day 63 after the first injection of vaccine or placebo was the sampling time. On this clone itself: Its target is unknown.

This chain uses TRBV2 with TRBJ2-1; 8 bases are a match to TRBD2. The source material was peripheral blood, sampled in a trial of Ad26.COV2.S vaccine versus placebo. This receptor was obtained from a person aged 18 to 65 who received the Ad26.COV2.S COVID-19 vaccine or a placebo. CDR3 nucleotide sequence: TGTGCCAGGGGAGTGGCGGGAGGTGGCAATGAGCAGTTCTTC. Translating gives CARGVAGGGNEQFF.